The 14 T cell receptor beta chains below come from one sample, sequenced in a study of human T cells and chemical hapten exposure. Time point noted: patch test 1, 2 weeks after DPC sensitization. As for treatment: therapeutic diphenylcyclopropenone sensitization with weekly scalp DPC. TCRdb called the RACE reads again in MiXCR, with one record for every CDR3 protein. The sample carries around 160,000 distinct CDR3 sequences, roughly 15% recorded once. This sample comprised whole blood, obtained in connection with sensitization to the hapten diphenylcyclopropenone (DPC). These receptors came from a woman in her thirties with alopecia areata. Some clones in this sample may be carry-over from other donors' samples.

This sequence joins TRBV5-5 and TRBJ2-2, with D maybe TRBD2 (7 bases). Germline V gives CDR1 SGHKS, CDR2 YYEKEE (reference sequence). Between the trimmed V and J ends, which lost 4 bases and 0 bases, there was a span of 13 bases. This CDR3 has 16 amino acids. The CDR3: CASSTGGGPNTGELFF. Here the CDR3 DNA reads TGTGCCAGCAGCACGGGGGGCGGGCCGAACACCGGGGAGCTGTTTTTT.

This clonotype has a handful of counts. The CDR3 region has the DNA TGTGCCAGCAGCGCCGAACCCCCGGGACAGGGGCCCTACAATGAGCAGTTCTTC. This translates into CASSAEPPGQGPYNEQFF. The rearrangement uses TRBV9 and TRBJ2-1; the match to TRBD1 covers 10 bases. The CDR3 has 18 residues. Germline values: CDR1 SGDLS, CDR2 YYNGEE. With 3 bases clipped from V and 2 bases from J, the junction kept 11 bases outside the gene matches.

At least ten counts were recorded for this clonotype. The chain combines TRBV28 with TRBJ2-7; D is possibly TRBD1 (6 bases). Looked up from germline, CDR1 is MDHEN and CDR2 is SYDVKM. The CDR3 contains 13 residues. V shed 7 bases and J shed 4 bases, with 14 bases lying between them. In DNA, the CDR3 is TGTGCCAGCACAGGGACACCCAGGTACGAGCAGTACTTC. This codes for CASTGTPRYEQYF.

Only a few counts were recorded for this clonotype. This chain joins TRBV5-6 and TRBJ2-4, with D perhaps matching TRBD1 (5 bases). V was clipped by 1 base and J by 0 bases, with 5 bases between them. Germline V gives CDR1 SGHDT, CDR2 YYEEEE. The CDR3 length is 14 residues. The CDR3 nucleotides read TGTGCCAGCAGCTTGAGGGGAGCCAAAAACATTCAGTACTTC. Its protein is CASSLRGAKNIQYF.

The table lists this clonotype with many counts. The chain employs TRBV7-9 and TRBJ1-3; D unclear. The germline CDR1 and CDR2 sequences are SEHNR and FQNEAQ (reference sequence). The CDR3 consists of 16 residues. V lost 5 bases and J 4 bases, leaving 18 bases between the germline ends. CDR3: CASSIGPSVRGNTIYF. The CDR3 nucleotides are TGTGCCAGCAGCATCGGACCCAGCGTACGCGGAAACACCATATATTTT.

The CDR3 region has the DNA TGTGCCAGCAGTTACAACACTTTGAACACTGAAGCTTTCTTT. As protein: CASSYNTLNTEAFF. The J gene is TRBJ1-1, the V gene TRBV6-2 or TRBV6-3; D unresolved. The CDR3 extends over 14 amino acids. The ends were cut back, 2 bases at V and 0 bases at J, with 7 bases in the middle. Germline V gives CDR1 MNHEY, CDR2 SVGEGT.

The chain links TRBV29-1 to TRBJ1-2, with TRBD1 as a possible D gene (5 bases). Per germline, CDR1 SQVTM and CDR2 ANQGSEA. The length of the CDR3 is 11 residues. V was cut by 7 bases and J by 8 bases, with 14 bases left in between. CDR3: CSAEAGKGYTF. CDR3 sequence (DNA): TGCAGCGCCGAGGCAGGGAAGGGCTACACCTTC.

This clonotype was observed at least ten times. This sequence joins TRBV20-1 and TRBJ1-4, with 7 positions matching TRBD1. J gave up 6 bases and V 1 base, and 11 bases lay outside the gene matches. CDR1 and CDR2 from the germline V gene are DFQATT and SNEGSKA (reference sequence). CDR3 size: 16 residues. CDR3 region: CSARGPRQGIHEKLFF. The DNA for the CDR3 is TGCAGTGCTAGAGGACCCCGACAGGGTATTCATGAAAAACTGTTTTTT.

There are many counts of this clonotype. The chain uses TRBV28 and TRBJ1-5; 7 positions agree with TRBD1. This CDR3 comprises 13 residues. The V gene end was trimmed by 5 bases and the J gene end by 7 bases; junction bases not matched to a gene: 5. The germline V gene has CDR1 MDHEN and CDR2 SYDVKM. The CDR3 spells CASSPNRGQPQHF. Here the CDR3 DNA reads TGTGCCAGCAGTCCAAACAGGGGACAGCCCCAGCATTTT. Combining the CDR3 with reference TRBV28 and TRBJ1-5 gives the whole variable domain DVKVTQSSRYLVKRTGEKVFLECVQDMDHENMFWYRQDPGLGLRLIYFSYDVKMKEKGDIPEGYSVSREKKERFSLILESASTNQTSMYLCASSPNRGQPQHFGDGTRLSIL.

V usage is TRBV6-6 and J usage is TRBJ2-5, with D perhaps matching TRBD2 (7 bases). This CDR3 spans 18 amino acids. Trimming shortened V by 3 bases and J by 2 bases, and 22 bases separated the two germline ends. The germline gives CDR1 MNHNY, CDR2 SVGAGI (reference sequence). The CDR3 sequence: CASSYSKQGRGAQETQYF. DNA of the CDR3: TGTGCCAGCAGTTATTCCAAACAGGGTCGGGGGGCACAAGAGACCCAGTACTTC.

Many counts were recorded for this clonotype. The V call is TRBV14, the J call TRBJ2-7; 7 bases match TRBD2. CDR1 and CDR2 (germline): SGHDN, FVKESK. The CDR3 is 12 residues long. After removal of 1 base from V and 9 bases from J, the junction contained 3 bases not matched to a gene. CDR3 loop: CASSQVGGRQYF. The DNA for the CDR3 is TGTGCCAGCAGCCAAGTGGGGGGGAGGCAGTACTTC.

This clonotype came up a few times. CDR3 nucleotides: TGCAGCGTTGCGCCTAGCGGGATGCTAGAGACCCAGTACTTC. The encoded protein is CSVAPSGMLETQYF. V and J are TRBV29-1 and TRBJ2-5, with 9 bases matching TRBD2. The V and J ends lost 4 bases and 4 bases, in that order; junction bases with no gene match: 7. Germline CDR1 and CDR2: SQVTM and ANQGSEA. The CDR3 loop spans 14 amino acids.

CDR3 nucleotides: TGCAGCGTTGGTAGCGGGAGCAGAGGTTTAAACACCGGGGAGCTGTTTTTT. Protein product: CSVGSGSRGLNTGELFF. The gene calls are TRBV29-1 and TRBJ2-2; 9 bases align to TRBD2. This CDR3 has 17 residues. The V gene end was trimmed by 4 bases and the J gene end by 2 bases; junction bases not matched to a gene: 11. The germline CDR1 and CDR2 sequences are SQVTM and ANQGSEA.

This clonotype appeared a few times. The V gene is TRBV28, the J gene TRBJ1-5, with TRBD1 matching over 8 bases. Germline CDR1 is MDHEN and CDR2 is SYDVKM. Trimming took 3 bases from V and 7 from J; bases not matched to a gene: 5. The CDR3 runs to 14 residues. The CDR3 sequence is CASSLDREGQPQHF. CDR3 in DNA: TGTGCCAGCAGTTTGGACAGGGAAGGCCAGCCCCAGCATTTT.